A single sample gave rise to the 25 T cell receptor beta chains below, sequenced in a study of T cells in Graves' hyperthyroidism and ophthalmopathy (dated by TCRdb to about 2019). The receptor library was made with multiplex PCR. The sequencer listed for this sample is Illumina HiSeq 2000. The TCR beta CDR3 regions were amplified from the RNA transcripts. A first-round RT-PCR of the TCR CDR3 used the HTBI primer set with the Qiagen OneStep RT-PCR kit. TCRdb took the public reads, trimmed them with fastp at Q25, ran MiXCR for clone calling and kept in-frame beta chains. Every CDR3 protein is listed once, alongside the most common genes and DNA of its rows. This sample comprises tens of thousands of distinct CDR3 sequences, about 52% of them detected only once. The ten largest clones take up under 30% of the sample. Sequencing used blood. The source of these receptors is a woman between 40 and 55 years old with Graves' ophthalmopathy.

The V call is TRBV20-1, the J call TRBJ2-7; tentative D call: TRBD2 (5 bases). Germline assignment: CDR1 DFQATT and CDR2 SNEGSKA (reference sequence). The CDR3 extends over 13 amino acids. Trimming removed 6 bases from V and 4 bases from J, with 16 bases in between. The CDR3 is CSALDFSWYEQYF. Written as DNA, the CDR3 is TGCAGTGCCCTGGACTTCTCCTGGTACGAGCAGTACTTC.

This clonotype was counted a single time. The chain is built from TRBV20-1 and TRBJ1-1; D uncertain. CDR1 is DFQATT, CDR2 SNEGSKA, per germline (reference sequence). The CDR3 has 18 amino acids. Trimming took off 3 bases at V and 1 base at J, with 24 bases between the two ends. This CDR3 reads CSASLLAGVTDRNTEAFF. The CDR3 DNA reads as TGCAGTGCTAGTCTACTAGCGGGAGTAACAGACCGGAACACTGAAGCTTTCTTT.

About this clonotype: As the CDR3 is not closed by the conserved phenylalanine or tryptophan, this likely results from a read error. The rearrangement uses TRBV18 and TRBJ1-5, with D possibly being TRBD1 (5 bases). Trimming removed 6 bases from V and 1 base from J, with 13 bases in between. Germline CDR1 reads KGHSH; CDR2 reads LQKENI. This CDR3 is built from 15 residues. The CDR3 spells CASSERDGSNQPQHL. CDR3 in DNA: TGTGCCAGCTCTGAACGGGACGGCAGCAATCAGCCCCAGCATTTG.

This clonotype was observed at least ten times. The rearrangement joins TRBV12-5 to TRBJ1-2; weak D call: TRBD1 (5 bases). Germline assignment: CDR1 LGHNT and CDR2 FRNRAP. The CDR3 has 17 residues. The V gene lost 0 bases and the J gene lost 5 bases, with 19 bases spanning the gap. CDR3 sequence: CASGLVVVAGKEYGYTF. CDR3 in DNA: TGTGCTAGTGGTTTGGTAGTGGTGGCAGGGAAGGAGTATGGCTACACCTTC.

This clonotype was seen repeatedly, ten times or more. The genes are TRBV5-1 and TRBJ1-1; no reliable D call. The V end lost 4 bases, the J end lost 0 bases, and 16 bases lay between the germline ends. Per the germline V gene, CDR1 is SGHRS and CDR2 is YFSETQ. The CDR3 is 16 residues long. The CDR3 spells CASSPTTSRLNTEAFF. In DNA, the CDR3 is TGCGCCAGCAGCCCAACGACTTCCAGATTGAACACTGAAGCTTTCTTT.

As concerns this clonotype: This could be a read error, since a much larger clone is one nucleotide away. The chain carries TRBV9 and TRBJ2-5; 9 bases are a match to TRBD1. With 6 bases clipped from V and 3 bases from J, the junction kept 3 bases outside the gene matches. This CDR3 region has 13 residues. The germline gives CDR1 SGDLS, CDR2 YYNGEE. CDR3 region: CASTRDREETQYF. The CDR3 DNA follows: TGTGCCAGCACCCGGGACAGGGAAGAGACCCAGTACTTC.

The V call is TRBV29-1, the J call TRBJ1-2; 12 bases map to TRBD1. J was trimmed by 8 bases and V by 4 bases; bases with no gene match: 8. Germline V gene data show CDR1 as SQVTM and CDR2 as ANQGSEA. The CDR3 loop spans 14 amino acids. CDR3 in DNA: TGCAGCGTTGTAGAGAGGGGACAGGGGGCGGGCTACACCTTC. It encodes CSVVERGQGAGYTF.

The V gene is TRBV15, the J gene TRBJ1-1; a weak D match, TRBD1 (5 bases). Trimming took off 2 bases at V and 3 bases at J, with 13 bases between the two ends. The CDR3 has 15 residues. Germline assignment: CDR1 LNHNV and CDR2 YYDKDF (reference sequence). The CDR3 loop is CATSRPGRTDTEAFF. For the CDR3, the DNA is TGTGCCACCAGCAGACCGGGACGGACGGACACTGAAGCTTTCTTT.

The chain couples TRBV7-2 to TRBJ2-6; 9 bases agree with TRBD1. There are 13 residues in the CDR3. J was trimmed by 9 bases and V by 5 bases; bases with no gene match: 2. Germline values: CDR1 SGHTA, CDR2 FQGNSA. The CDR3 spells CASSQGQGNVLTF. CDR3 nucleotides: TGTGCCAGCAGCCAGGGACAGGGCAACGTCCTGACTTTC.

In its sample, this clonotype is medium-sized (0.01 to 0.1%). The V call is TRBV10-2, the J call TRBJ2-7; 8 nucleotides align to TRBD1. The CDR3 is made up of 15 amino acids. Germline V CDR1 and CDR2: WSHSY, SAAADI. With 7 bases clipped from V and 2 bases from J, the junction kept 10 bases outside the gene matches. The DNA for the CDR3 is TGCGCCAGCAAAGGTCAGGACAGGGCCCCCTACGAGCAGTACTTC. Translated, it gives CASKGQDRAPYEQYF.

V gene TRBV15 combines with J gene TRBJ2-7, with 14 bases aligning to TRBD2. V was clipped by 3 bases and J by 5 bases; unmatched bases: 6. Germline CDR1 reads LNHNV; CDR2 reads YYDKDF (reference sequence). The CDR3 has 16 residues. Here the CDR3 reads CATSSHGTSGRNEQYF. The CDR3 coding sequence is TGTGCCACCAGCAGCCACGGGACTAGCGGGAGAAACGAGCAGTACTTC.

The rearrangement joins TRBV6-5 to TRBJ1-2, with D unresolved. CDR3 length equals 14 residues. V lost 1 base, J lost 12 bases, and 18 bases lay in between. The germline gives CDR1 MNHEY, CDR2 SVGAGI. In nucleotides, the CDR3 is TGTGCCAGCAGTTACTTGTCGGGGAACTACGGCCACACCTTC. Amino acid sequence: CASSYLSGNYGHTF.

By share, this clonotype counts as medium-sized. The gene calls are TRBV19 and TRBJ1-4, with D unresolved. The CDR3 is 10 residues long. The V gene lost 7 bases and the J gene lost 7 bases, with 4 bases spanning the gap. Germline CDR1 is LNHDA and CDR2 is SQIVND (reference sequence). The CDR3: CASIGEKLFF. In DNA form, the CDR3 reads TGTGCCAGTATTGGTGAAAAACTGTTTTTT.

This clonotype counts as medium-sized (0.01 to 0.1%). V gene TRBV6-4 combines with J gene TRBJ2-1; D may correspond to TRBD1 or TRBD2 (5 bases each). CDR1 MRHNA and CDR2 SNTAGT come from the germline V gene. V lost 3 bases and J lost 4, with 7 bases in between. The CDR3 spans 13 residues. CDR3 sequence: CASSEGEYNEQFF. CDR3 DNA: TGTGCCAGCAGTGAAGGGGAGTACAATGAGCAGTTCTTC.

To note about this clonotype: Since the CDR3 does not end with the conserved phenylalanine or tryptophan, this likely comes from a read error. The gene calls are TRBV20-1 and TRBJ1-4, with 7 nucleotides matching TRBD1. CDR1 DFQATT and CDR2 SNEGSKA come from the germline V gene (reference sequence). This CDR3 is built from 14 residues. In nucleotides, the CDR3 is TGCAGCGGGGGAAGGACAGGATCCGATGAAAAACTGTTTCTT. The encoded protein is CSGGRTGSDEKLFL.

This clonotype was seen a single time. This chain joins TRBV2 and TRBJ2-5; no clear D. The germline gives CDR1 SNHLY, CDR2 FYNNEI. The CDR3 is 13 residues long. Trimming left V 2 bases short and J 5 bases short, with 9 bases between. CDR3 nucleotide sequence: TGTGCCAGCAGTGAACTCGGATGGGAGACCCAGTACTTC. Its protein is CASSELGWETQYF.

The count of this clonotype is one. This chain uses TRBV20-1 with TRBJ2-1; 12 bases align to TRBD2. Trimming cost V 0 bases and J 0 bases; bases outside gene matches: 9. Per the germline V gene, CDR1 is DFQATT and CDR2 is SNEGSKA (reference sequence). CDR3 size: 19 residues. The CDR3 sequence: CSARDGGTSGFSSYNEQFF. DNA for the CDR3: TGCAGTGCTAGAGATGGGGGGACTAGCGGGTTTAGCTCCTACAATGAGCAGTTCTTC.

This clonotype came up many times. A much bigger clone sits one base away, suggesting this may be a read error. The missing conserved phenylalanine or tryptophan at the end of this CDR3 makes a read error likely. J is TRBJ2-1 and V is TRBV9; 13 positions agree with TRBD2. CDR1 and CDR2 from the germline V gene are SGDLS and YYNGEE. CDR3 length: 15 residues. V shed 3 bases, J shed 10 bases, and the junction held 7 bases outside the gene matches. The CDR3 DNA sequence: TGTGCCAGCAGCGACGGACTAGCGGGAGTAGGAGAGCAGTTCCTC. Protein sequence: CASSDGLAGVGEQFL.

The chain combines TRBV7-2 with TRBJ2-7, with TRBD1 matching 9 bases. The CDR3 extends over 15 amino acids. Germline V gene data show CDR1 as SGHTA and CDR2 as FQGNSA. The V and J ends lost 6 bases and 1 base, in that order; junction bases with no gene match: 7. CDR3 bases: TGTGCCAGCAGTCGGGACAGGGACAGATCCTACGAGCAGTACTTC. Amino acid sequence: CASSRDRDRSYEQYF.

This chain connects TRBV10-3 to TRBJ2-7, with 11 bases matching TRBD2. The J segment lost 4 bases and the V segment lost 5 bases, leaving 10 bases of the junction unmatched. CDR3 length: 16 residues. From germline, CDR1 is ENHRY and CDR2 SYGVKD. Here the CDR3 reads CAISYTSGSRSYEQYF. The CDR3, as DNA: TGTGCCATCAGTTATACTAGCGGGAGTAGGAGTTACGAGCAGTACTTC.

This clonotype has ten or more counts. This chain joins TRBV4-1 and TRBJ2-5; D remains ambiguous. CDR1 is MGHRA and CDR2 is YSYEKL in the germline V gene. The CDR3 runs to 12 residues. V dropped 0 bases and J dropped 5 bases, with 4 bases sitting between them. In DNA, the CDR3 is TGCGCCAGCAGCCAAGATCGGGAGACCCAGTACTTC. This encodes CASSQDRETQYF.

This clonotype was counted ten times or more. CDR3 bases: TGTGCCAGCAGCAAAGCGGGCTACAATGAGCAGTTCTTC. It yields the protein CASSKAGYNEQFF. This chain connects TRBV7-9 to TRBJ2-1, with D possibly matching TRBD2 (6 bases). Trimming removed 5 bases at V and 3 bases at J, with 8 bases between. The CDR3 has 13 amino acids. The germline CDR1 and CDR2 sequences are SEHNR and FQNEAQ (reference sequence).

The rearrangement uses TRBV27 and TRBJ2-5, with D perhaps TRBD2 (6 bases). Germline V gene lookup returns CDR1 MNHEY and CDR2 SMNVEV (reference sequence). The V and J ends lost 5 bases and 2 bases respectively, with 18 bases between them. This CDR3 region has 16 residues. CDR3 loop: CASSAYPREIQETQYF. In nucleotides, the CDR3 is TGTGCCAGCAGTGCCTACCCCCGGGAGATTCAAGAGACCCAGTACTTC.

Comment on this clonotype: Since no conserved phenylalanine or tryptophan closes the CDR3, a read error is the likely cause. It is unclear where the CDR3 begins or ends on the DNA, so no DNA is shown, and the CDR3 is as TCRdb lists it. This chain links TRBV2 with TRBJ2-1; the table's D call of TRBD1 was not tested on the DNA. The CDR3 contains 9 residues when both ends are counted. Germline lookup yields CDR1 SNHLY and CDR2 FYNNEI. The CDR3 loop reads CASSFRTDA.

There are many counts of this clonotype. The chain recombines TRBV7-2 with TRBJ2-7; 9 bases are shared with TRBD1. The CDR3 covers 16 residues. CDR1 and CDR2 from the germline V gene are SGHTA and FQGNSA. Trimming removed 5 bases from V and 7 bases from J; junction bases left unmatched: 15. CDR3 region: CASSTPGQGPLGEQYF. The DNA for the CDR3 is TGTGCCAGCAGCACGCCTGGACAGGGGCCTCTAGGGGAGCAGTACTTC.